These 5 T cell receptor beta chains originate from one sample sequenced in a study of shared clonotypes between healthy human individuals. Terminally differentiated effector memory CD45RA+ cells were excluded by CCR7 positive selection of CD45RO-negative cells. Measured with immunoSEQ multiplex PCR; TCRdb has only the in-frame clones, and not every one. The sample consists of about 580,000 clones, roughly 98% of them appearing once. The specimen was naive CD8+ T cells sorted from blood. These receptors were obtained from a man younger than 40 in good health.

The CDR3 protein is CASSLGDRGSGANVLTF. The CDR3 DNA reads TGTGCCAGCAGCTTAGGTGACAGAGGCTCTGGGGCCAACGTCCTGACTTTC. V is TRBV7-9 and J is TRBJ2-6, with TRBD1 as a possible D gene (5 bases). Trimming cost V 1 base and J 0 bases, with 10 bases left between them. Germline V gene lookup returns CDR1 SEHNR and CDR2 FQNEAQ (reference sequence). This CDR3 spans 17 amino acids.

The genes are TRBV27 and TRBJ2-3; the match to TRBD2 covers 14 bases. V lost 5 bases to trimming and J lost 1 base; unmatched junction nucleotides: 8. The CDR3 has 18 amino acids. CDR1 is MNHEY, CDR2 SMNVEV, per germline (reference sequence). The CDR3: CASSHGTSGSLRTDTQYF. DNA of the CDR3: TGTGCCAGCAGTCATGGGACTAGCGGGAGCCTTCGCACAGATACGCAGTATTTT.

The chain carries TRBV27 and TRBJ1-5; D is ambiguous. There are 10 residues in the CDR3. Trimming took 8 bases from V and 5 from J, leaving 4 bases between them. CDR1 MNHEY and CDR2 SMNVEV come from the germline V gene (reference sequence). The CDR3 protein is CASGDQPQHF. The CDR3 DNA sequence: TGTGCCAGCGGGGATCAGCCCCAGCATTTT.

The chain joins TRBV27 to TRBJ1-1; possible D gene TRBD1, 5 bases. The CDR3 is made up of 15 amino acids. CDR1 is MNHEY and CDR2 is SMNVEV in the germline V gene (reference sequence). V lost 6 bases and J 2 bases, leaving 16 bases between the germline ends. CDR3 DNA sequence: TGTGCCAGCAGCCTGACCGGACATGGCAACACTGAAGCTTTCTTT. Translation gives CASSLTGHGNTEAFF.

The chain carries TRBV29-1 and TRBJ2-7; D may match TRBD1 or TRBD2 (5 bases each). The length of the CDR3 is 13 residues. The V gene's germline CDR1 is SQVTM and CDR2 ANQGSEA. The V end was cut by 4 bases, the J end by 7 bases, with 17 bases between. The CDR3 DNA follows: TGCAGCGTTGCCCCTGTGGGGGACGGAGAGCAGTACTTC. Amino acid sequence: CSVAPVGDGEQYF.